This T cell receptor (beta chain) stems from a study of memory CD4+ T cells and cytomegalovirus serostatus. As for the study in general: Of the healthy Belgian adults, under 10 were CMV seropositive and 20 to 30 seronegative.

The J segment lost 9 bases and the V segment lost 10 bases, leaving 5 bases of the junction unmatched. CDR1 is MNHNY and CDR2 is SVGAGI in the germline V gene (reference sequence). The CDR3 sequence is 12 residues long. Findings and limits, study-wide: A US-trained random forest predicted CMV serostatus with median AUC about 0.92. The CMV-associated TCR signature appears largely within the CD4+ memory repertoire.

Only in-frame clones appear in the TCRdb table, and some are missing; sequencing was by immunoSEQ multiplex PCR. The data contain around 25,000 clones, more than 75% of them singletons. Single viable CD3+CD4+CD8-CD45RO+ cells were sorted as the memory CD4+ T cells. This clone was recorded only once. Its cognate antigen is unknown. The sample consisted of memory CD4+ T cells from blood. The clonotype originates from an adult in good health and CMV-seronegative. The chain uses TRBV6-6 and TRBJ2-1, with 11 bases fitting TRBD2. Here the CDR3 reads CATTSGGSEQFF. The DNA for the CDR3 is TGTGCCACCACTAGCGGGGGAAGTGAGCAGTTCTTC.